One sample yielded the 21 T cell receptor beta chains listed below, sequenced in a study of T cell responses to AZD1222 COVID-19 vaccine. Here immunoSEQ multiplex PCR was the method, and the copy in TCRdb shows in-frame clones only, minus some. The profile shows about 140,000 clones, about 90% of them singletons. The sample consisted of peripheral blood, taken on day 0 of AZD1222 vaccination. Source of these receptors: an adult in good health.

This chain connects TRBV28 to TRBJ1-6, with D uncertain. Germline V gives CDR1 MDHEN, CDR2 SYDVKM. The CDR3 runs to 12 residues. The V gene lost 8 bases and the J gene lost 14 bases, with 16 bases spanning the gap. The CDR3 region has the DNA TGTGCCAGCCGGAGGACGGGAGGGACCCTCCACTTT. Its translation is CASRRTGGTLHF.

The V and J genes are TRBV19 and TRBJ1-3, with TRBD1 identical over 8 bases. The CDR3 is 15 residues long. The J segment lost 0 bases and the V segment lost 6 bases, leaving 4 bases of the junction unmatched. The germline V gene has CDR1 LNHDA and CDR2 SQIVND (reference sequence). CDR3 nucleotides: TGTGCCAGTAGGGACAGGGCCCACTCTGGAAACACCATATATTTT. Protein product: CASRDRAHSGNTIYF.

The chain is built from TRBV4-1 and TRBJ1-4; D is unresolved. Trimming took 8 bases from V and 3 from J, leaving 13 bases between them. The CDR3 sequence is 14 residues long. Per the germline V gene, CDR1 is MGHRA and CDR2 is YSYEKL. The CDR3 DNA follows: TGCGCCAGCTCCCCGCGGGGTCCTAATGAAAAACTGTTTTTT. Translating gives CASSPRGPNEKLFF.

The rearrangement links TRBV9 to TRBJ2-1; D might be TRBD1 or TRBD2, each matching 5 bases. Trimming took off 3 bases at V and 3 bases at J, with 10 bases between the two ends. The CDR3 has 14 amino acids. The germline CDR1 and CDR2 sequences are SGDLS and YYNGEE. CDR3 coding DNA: TGTGCCAGCAGCGGCAGGGCGGGCTACAATGAGCAGTTCTTC. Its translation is CASSGRAGYNEQFF.

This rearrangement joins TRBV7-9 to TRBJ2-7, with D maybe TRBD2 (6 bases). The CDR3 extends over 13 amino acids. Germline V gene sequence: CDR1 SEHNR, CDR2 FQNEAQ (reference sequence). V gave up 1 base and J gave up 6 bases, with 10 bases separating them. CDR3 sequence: CASSLGAGGEQYF. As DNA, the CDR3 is TGTGCCAGCAGCTTAGGAGCGGGCGGCGAGCAGTACTTC.

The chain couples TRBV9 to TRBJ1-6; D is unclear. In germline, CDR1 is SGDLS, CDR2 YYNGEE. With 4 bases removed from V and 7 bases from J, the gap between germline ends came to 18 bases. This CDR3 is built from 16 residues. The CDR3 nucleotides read TGTGCCAGCAGCCGAGGACCGGTTCATGAGAATTCACCCCTCCACTTT. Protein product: CASSRGPVHENSPLHF. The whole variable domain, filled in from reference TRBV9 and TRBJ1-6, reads DSGVTQTPKHLITATGQRVTLRCSPRSGDLSVYWYQQSLDQGLQFLIQYYNGEERAKGNILERFSAQQFPDLHSELNLSSLELGDSALYFCASSRGPVHENSPLHFGNGTRLTVT.

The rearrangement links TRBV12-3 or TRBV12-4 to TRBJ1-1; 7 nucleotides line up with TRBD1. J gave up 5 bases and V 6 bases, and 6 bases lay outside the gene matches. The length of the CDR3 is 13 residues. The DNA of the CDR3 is TGTGCCAGCAGCCCAGGGGGGGAAACTGAAGCTTTCTTT. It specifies CASSPGGETEAFF.

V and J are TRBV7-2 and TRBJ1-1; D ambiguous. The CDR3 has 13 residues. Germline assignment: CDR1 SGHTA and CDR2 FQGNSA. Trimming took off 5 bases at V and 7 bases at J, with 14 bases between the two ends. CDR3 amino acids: CASSLARSGEAFF. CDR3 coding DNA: TGTGCCAGCAGCCTCGCCAGAAGTGGTGAAGCTTTCTTT. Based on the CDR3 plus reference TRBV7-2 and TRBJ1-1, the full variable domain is GAGVSQSPSNKVTEKGKDVELRCDPISGHTALYWYRQSLGQGLEFLIYFQGNSAPDKSGLPSDRFSAERTGGSVSTLTIQRTQQEDSAVYLCASSLARSGEAFFGQGTRLTVV.

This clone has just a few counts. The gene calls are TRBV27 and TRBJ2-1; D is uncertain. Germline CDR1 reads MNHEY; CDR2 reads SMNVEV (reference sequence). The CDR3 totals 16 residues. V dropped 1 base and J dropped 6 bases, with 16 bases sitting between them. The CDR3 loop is CASSLLAEPPVNEQFF. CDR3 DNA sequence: TGTGCCAGCAGTTTATTGGCGGAACCACCAGTCAATGAGCAGTTCTTC.

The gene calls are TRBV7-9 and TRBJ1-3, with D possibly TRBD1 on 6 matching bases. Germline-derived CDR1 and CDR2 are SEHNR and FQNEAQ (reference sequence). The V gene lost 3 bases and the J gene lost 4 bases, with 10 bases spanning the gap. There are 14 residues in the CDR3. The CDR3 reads CASSLFQGGNTIYF. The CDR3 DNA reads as TGTGCCAGCAGCTTGTTCCAGGGGGGAAACACCATATATTTT.

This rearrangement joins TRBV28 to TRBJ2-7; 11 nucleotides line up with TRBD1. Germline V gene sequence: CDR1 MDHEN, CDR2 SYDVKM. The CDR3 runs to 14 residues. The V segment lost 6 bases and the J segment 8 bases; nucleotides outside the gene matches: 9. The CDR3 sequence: CASSPRDRGMQQYF. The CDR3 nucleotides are TGTGCCAGCAGCCCACGGGACAGGGGGATGCAGCAGTACTTC.

The CDR3 DNA reads TGTGCCAGCAGCTTAGTTGAGGGGGCACCTGGAAACACCATATATTTT. This codes for CASSLVEGAPGNTIYF. The chain joins TRBV7-6 to TRBJ1-3, with TRBD1 matching 7 bases. The V gene end was trimmed by 1 base and the J gene end by 2 bases; junction bases not matched to a gene: 5. The length of the CDR3 is 16 residues. Looked up from germline, CDR1 is SGHVS and CDR2 is FNYEAQ.

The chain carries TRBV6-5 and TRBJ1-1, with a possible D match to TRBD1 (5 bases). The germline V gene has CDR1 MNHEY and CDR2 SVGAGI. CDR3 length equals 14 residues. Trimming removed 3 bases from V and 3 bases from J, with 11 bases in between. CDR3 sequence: CASSYQGRDTEAFF. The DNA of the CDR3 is TGTGCCAGCAGTTATCAGGGAAGGGACACTGAAGCTTTCTTT.

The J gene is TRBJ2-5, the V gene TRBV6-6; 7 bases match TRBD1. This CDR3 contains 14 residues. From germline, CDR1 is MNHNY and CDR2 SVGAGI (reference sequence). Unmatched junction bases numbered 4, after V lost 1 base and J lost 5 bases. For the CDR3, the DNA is TGTGCCAGCAGTTACTTGACAGGGATTGAGACCCAGTACTTC. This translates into CASSYLTGIETQYF.

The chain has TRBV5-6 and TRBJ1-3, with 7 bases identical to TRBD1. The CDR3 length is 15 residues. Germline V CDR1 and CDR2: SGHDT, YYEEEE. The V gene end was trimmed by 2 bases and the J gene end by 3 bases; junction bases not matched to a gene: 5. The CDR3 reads CASSFGRQGGNTIYF. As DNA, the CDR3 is TGTGCCAGCAGCTTTGGGAGACAGGGTGGAAACACCATATATTTT.

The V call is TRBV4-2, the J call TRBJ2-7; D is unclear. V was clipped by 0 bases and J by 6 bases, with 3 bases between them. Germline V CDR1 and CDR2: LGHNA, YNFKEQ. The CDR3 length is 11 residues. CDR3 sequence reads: CASSQDAEQYF. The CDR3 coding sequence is TGTGCCAGCAGCCAAGATGCCGAGCAGTACTTC.

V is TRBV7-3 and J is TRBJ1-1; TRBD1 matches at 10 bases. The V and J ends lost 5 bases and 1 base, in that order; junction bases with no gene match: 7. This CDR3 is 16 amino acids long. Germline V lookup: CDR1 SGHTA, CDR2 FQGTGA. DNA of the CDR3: TGTGCCAGCAGCCTCTACGGGACAGGGGAGAACACTGAAGCTTTCTTT. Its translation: CASSLYGTGENTEAFF.

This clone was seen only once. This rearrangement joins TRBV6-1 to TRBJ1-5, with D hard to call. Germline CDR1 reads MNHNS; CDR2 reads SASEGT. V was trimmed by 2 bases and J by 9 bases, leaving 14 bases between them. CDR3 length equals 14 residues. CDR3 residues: CASSELGPIWPQHF. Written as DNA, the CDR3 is TGTGCCAGCAGTGAACTCGGACCCATATGGCCCCAGCATTTT.

The CDR3 here is CASSRGTGDHEQYF. The CDR3 DNA follows: TGTGCCAGCAGCCGTGGGACAGGGGACCACGAGCAGTACTTC. The V and J genes are TRBV4-2 and TRBJ2-7; 10 bases line up with TRBD1. V shed 4 bases and J 5 bases; nucleotides not matched to a gene: 5. The CDR3 extends over 14 amino acids. Germline CDR1 and CDR2: LGHNA and YNFKEQ.

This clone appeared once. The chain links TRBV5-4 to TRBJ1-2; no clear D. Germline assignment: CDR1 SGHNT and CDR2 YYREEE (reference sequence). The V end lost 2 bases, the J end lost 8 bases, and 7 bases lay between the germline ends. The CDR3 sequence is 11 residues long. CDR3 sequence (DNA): TGTGCCAGCAGCTTCGAGGAAGGCTACACCTTC. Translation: CASSFEEGYTF.

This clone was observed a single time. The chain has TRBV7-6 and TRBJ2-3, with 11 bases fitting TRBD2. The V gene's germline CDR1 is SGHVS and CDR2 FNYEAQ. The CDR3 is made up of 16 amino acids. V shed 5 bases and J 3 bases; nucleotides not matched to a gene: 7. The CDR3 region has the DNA TGTGCCAGCAGCCATCGACGACTAGCGGGAACAGATACGCAGTATTTT. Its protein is CASSHRRLAGTDTQYF.